This TCR beta chain was identified in a study of CD8+ T cells in alopecia areata. Overall study results and limits: Many expanded lesional clones persisted in scalp and blood during tofacitinib treatment. Scalp clonality decreased significantly with tofacitinib, and so did expanded CD8+ clones among the top 100.

cDNA serving as the sequencing template came from extracted, reverse transcribed RNA. Some clones are missing from TCRdb's copy, which holds only in-frame ones; the method was immunoSEQ multiplex PCR. Counted here are under 200,000 clones, roughly 65% occurring once; the ten biggest clones make up 0.7% to 1%. Treatment here: oral pan-JAK inhibitor, 5-10 mg twice daily. PBMCs provided sorted CD4+ and CD8+ T cells. This CDR3 is 15 amino acids long. Trimming took off 5 bases at V and 3 bases at J, with 11 bases between the two ends. Germline-derived CDR1 and CDR2 are SGHTA and FQGTGA. This clone appeared a few times. Antigen: not known.

Source: CD4+ T cells sorted from blood, taken at week 4, from a patient treated with tofacitinib. The chain has TRBV7-3 and TRBJ1-6; D possibly corresponds to TRBD1 (5 bases). This TCR was sampled from a human donor with alopecia areata. CDR3 coding DNA: TGTGCCAGCAGCGCGGACACTAACTATAATTCACCCCTCCACTTT. The encoded protein is CASSADTNYNSPLHF. Together with reference TRBV7-3 and TRBJ1-6, the CDR3 gives the full variable domain: GAGVSQTPSNKVTEKGKYVELRCDPISGHTALYWYRQSLGQGPEFLIYFQGTGAADDSGLPNDRFFAVRPEGSVSTLKIQRTERGDSAVYLCASSADTNYNSPLHFGNGTRLTVT.